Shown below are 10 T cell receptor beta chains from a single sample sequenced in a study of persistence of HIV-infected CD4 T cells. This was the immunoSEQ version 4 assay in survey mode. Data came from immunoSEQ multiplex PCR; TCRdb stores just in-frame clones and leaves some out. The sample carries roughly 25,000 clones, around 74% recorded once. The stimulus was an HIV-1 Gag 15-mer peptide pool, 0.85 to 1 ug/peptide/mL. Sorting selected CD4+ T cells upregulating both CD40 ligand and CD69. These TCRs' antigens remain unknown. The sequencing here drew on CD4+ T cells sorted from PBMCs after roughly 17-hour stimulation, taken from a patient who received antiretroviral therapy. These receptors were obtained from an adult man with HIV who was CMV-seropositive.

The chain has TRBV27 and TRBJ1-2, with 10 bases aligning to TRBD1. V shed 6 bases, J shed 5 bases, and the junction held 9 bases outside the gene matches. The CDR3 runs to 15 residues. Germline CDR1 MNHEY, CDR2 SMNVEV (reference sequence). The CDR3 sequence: CASRVADRGRYGYTF. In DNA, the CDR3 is TGTGCCAGCAGGGTAGCGGACAGGGGGAGGTATGGCTACACCTTC.

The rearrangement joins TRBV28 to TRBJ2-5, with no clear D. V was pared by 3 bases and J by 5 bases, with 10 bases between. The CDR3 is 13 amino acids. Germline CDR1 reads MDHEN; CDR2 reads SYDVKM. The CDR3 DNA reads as TGTGCCAGCAGTTTTGGGCGATGGGAGACCCAGTACTTC. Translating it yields CASSFGRWETQYF.

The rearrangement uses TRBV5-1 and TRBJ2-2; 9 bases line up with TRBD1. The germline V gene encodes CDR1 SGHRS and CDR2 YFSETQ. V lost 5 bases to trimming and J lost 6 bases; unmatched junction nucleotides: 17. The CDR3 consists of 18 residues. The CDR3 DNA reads TGCGCCAGCAGTATTGTTGCCGGGACAGGGTTTACGTCCGGGGAGCTGTTTTTT. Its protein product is CASSIVAGTGFTSGELFF.

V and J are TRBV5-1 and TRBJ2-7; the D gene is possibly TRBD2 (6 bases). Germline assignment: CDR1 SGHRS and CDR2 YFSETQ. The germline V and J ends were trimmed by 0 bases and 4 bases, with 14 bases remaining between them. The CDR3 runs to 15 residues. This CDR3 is CASSLATGEVYEQYF. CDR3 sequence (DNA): TGCGCCAGCAGCTTGGCCACGGGGGAAGTTTACGAGCAGTACTTC.

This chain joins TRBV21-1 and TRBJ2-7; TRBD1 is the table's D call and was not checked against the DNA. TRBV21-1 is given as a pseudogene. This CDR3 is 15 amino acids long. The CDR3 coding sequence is TGTGCCAGCAGCAAAGTAAGGGACAGGGATTACGAGCAGTACTTC. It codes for CASSKVRDRDYEQYF.

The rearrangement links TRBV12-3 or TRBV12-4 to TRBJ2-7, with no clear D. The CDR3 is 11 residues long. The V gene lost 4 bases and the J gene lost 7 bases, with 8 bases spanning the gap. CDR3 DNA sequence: TGTGCCAGCAGTTCCCTCTGGGAGCAGTACTTC. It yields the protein CASSSLWEQYF.

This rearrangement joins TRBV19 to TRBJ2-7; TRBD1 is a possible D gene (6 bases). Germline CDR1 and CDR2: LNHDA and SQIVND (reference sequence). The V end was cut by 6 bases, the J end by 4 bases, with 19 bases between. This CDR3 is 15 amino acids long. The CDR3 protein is CASSTAGAPGYEQYF. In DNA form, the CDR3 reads TGTGCCAGTAGCACCGCAGGGGCGCCGGGGTACGAGCAGTACTTC.

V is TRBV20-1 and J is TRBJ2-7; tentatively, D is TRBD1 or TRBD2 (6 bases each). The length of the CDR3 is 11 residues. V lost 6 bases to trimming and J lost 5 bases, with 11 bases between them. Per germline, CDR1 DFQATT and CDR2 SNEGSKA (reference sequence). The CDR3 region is CSAGGMNEQYF. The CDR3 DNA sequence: TGCAGTGCCGGGGGCATGAACGAGCAGTACTTC.

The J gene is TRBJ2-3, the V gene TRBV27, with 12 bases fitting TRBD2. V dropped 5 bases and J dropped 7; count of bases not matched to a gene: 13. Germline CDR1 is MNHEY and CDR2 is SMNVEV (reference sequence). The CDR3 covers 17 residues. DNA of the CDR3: TGTGCCAGCAGTATGAAGCTAGCGGGGGGGCCTAGAAATACGCAGTATTTT. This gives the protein CASSMKLAGGPRNTQYF.

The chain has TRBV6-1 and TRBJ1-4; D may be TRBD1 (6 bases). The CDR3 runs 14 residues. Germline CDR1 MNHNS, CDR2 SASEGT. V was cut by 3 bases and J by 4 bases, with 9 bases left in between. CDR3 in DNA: TGTGCCAGCAGTGACGGGGGCAATAATGAAAAACTGTTTTTT. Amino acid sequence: CASSDGGNNEKLFF.